This T cell receptor beta chain was recorded in a study of Graves' ophthalmopathy and Graves' hyperthyroidism. The germline V gene has CDR1 SQVTM and CDR2 ANQGSEA. The CDR3 contains 12 residues. Trimming removed 8 bases from V and 1 base from J, with 11 bases in between. Study-level results: The model's ophthalmopathy progression predictions had approximately 71% sensitivity and 72% to 75% specificity. Most clonotypes expanded in thyroid above 0.001 frequency were present in blood too.

As for this clonotype: Its antigen remains unidentified.

The authors amplified TCR beta CDR3 regions from RNA transcripts. RT-PCR in the first round used HTBI primers; a second-round multiplex PCR followed. TCRdb itself ran the multiplex PCR reads through MiXCR, one entry per CDR3 protein. The table lists hundreds of thousands of distinct CDR3 sequences, about 40% of them singletons. Certain patients, namely those with other autoimmune diseases, uncontrolled infections, pregnancy or lactation, were excluded. The chain has TRBV29-1 and TRBJ1-1; D is perhaps TRBD1 (6 bases). The sequenced sample consisted of peripheral blood. This sequence originates from an adult man with Graves' ophthalmopathy. As DNA, the CDR3 is TGCAGCTACTGGGGACAGAACACTGAAGCTTTCTTT. Translated: CSYWGQNTEAFF.